This T cell receptor (beta chain) was captured by sequencing in a study of PD-L1 blockade in urothelial cancer. V shed 3 bases, J shed 7 bases, and the junction held 4 bases outside the gene matches. From germline, CDR1 is KGHSH and CDR2 LQKENI. The CDR3 has 14 amino acids. TCRdb's table, derived via immunoSEQ multiplex PCR, lists solely in-frame clones and lacks some. Of more than 55,000 clones listed, 85% to 90% were seen once; the top ten hold roughly 2.8%. Study-level points and caveats: Pretreatment TCR clonality in blood under the median foretold superior survival.

About this clone: Antigen unknown.

The number of samples from each patient was between 1 and 8, taken pretreatment and on-treatment. This clonotype was sampled from a man between 45 and 60 years old with urothelial cancer. The gene calls are TRBV18 and TRBJ2-7, with 12 bases that match TRBD2. The specimen was PBMCs, collected around atezolizumab (anti-PD-L1) treatment. In DNA form, the CDR3 reads TGTGCCAGCTCACCTTCTAGCGGGGGGGGTGAGCAGTACTTC. Its protein product is CASSPSSGGGEQYF.